These 21 T cell receptor beta chains share one sample of origin, sequenced in a study of response to subunit inactivated influenza vaccine. MiXCR, applied by TCRdb to the RT-PCR reads, yields one record per CDR3 protein. The sample yields some 180,000 distinct CDR3 sequences, 7.5% to 10% seen once. The sequencing used non-naive T cells sorted from PBMCs, collected on the day of vaccination. These receptor sequences come from a man aged 50 or older who received an inactivated influenza vaccine.

The chain recombines TRBV15 with TRBJ2-1, with TRBD2 identical over 14 bases. CDR1 and CDR2 (germline): LNHNV, YYDKDF (reference sequence). V shed 0 bases, J shed 0 bases, and the junction held 4 bases outside the gene matches. The CDR3 contains 19 residues. The CDR3 here is CATSRDGTSGRGSYNEQFF. The DNA of the CDR3 is TGTGCCACCAGCAGAGACGGGACTAGCGGGAGAGGCTCCTACAATGAGCAGTTCTTC.

This clonotype came up a few times. The chain's CDR3 is CASSSTGFTSSTDTQYF. CDR3 bases: TGTGCCAGCAGTAGCACGGGATTTACGTCCAGCACAGATACGCAGTATTTT. The chain couples TRBV28 to TRBJ2-3; a possible D gene is TRBD2 (5 bases). The CDR3 covers 17 residues. From germline, CDR1 is MDHEN and CDR2 SYDVKM. V gave up 5 bases and J gave up 0 bases, with 18 bases separating them.

This clonotype came up many times. V usage is TRBV28 and J usage is TRBJ2-5; 7 positions match TRBD2. The CDR3 length is 14 residues. With 3 bases clipped from V and 7 bases from J, the junction kept 8 bases outside the gene matches. Germline CDR1 and CDR2: MDHEN and SYDVKM. CDR3 residues: CASSLGGTQGTQYF. The CDR3 DNA reads TGTGCCAGCAGTTTGGGAGGGACCCAGGGGACCCAGTACTTC.

The sample holds a few counts of this clonotype. The chain has TRBV6-1 and TRBJ1-1; TRBD1 aligns across 9 bases. The V gene's germline CDR1 is MNHNS and CDR2 SASEGT. The CDR3 is 17 residues long. V lost 5 bases to trimming and J lost 1 base; unmatched junction nucleotides: 11. The CDR3, as DNA: TGTGCCAGCAGTAAGGACAGGGGCCGCAGGGGGAACACTGAAGCTTTCTTT. Its translation is CASSKDRGRRGNTEAFF.

This clonotype has only a few counts. J is TRBJ2-3 and V is TRBV28; perhaps TRBD2 as D (5 bases). The CDR3 runs to 16 residues. With 1 base removed from V and 0 bases from J, the gap between germline ends came to 11 bases. Germline loops: CDR1 MDHEN, CDR2 SYDVKM. The DNA for the CDR3 is TGTGCCAGCAGTTTATCTTCGGGAATGAGCACAGATACGCAGTATTTT. Translating it yields CASSLSSGMSTDTQYF.

This clonotype was observed many times. V gene TRBV15 combines with J gene TRBJ1-5; D is uncertain. Germline V gene lookup returns CDR1 LNHNV and CDR2 YYDKDF (reference sequence). The V end lost 2 bases, the J end lost 7 bases, and 9 bases lay between the germline ends. There are 13 residues in the CDR3. Here the CDR3 reads CATSRSPAQPQHF. CDR3 DNA sequence: TGTGCCACCAGCAGATCCCCGGCGCAGCCCCAGCATTTT. The full variable domain, completed using reference TRBV15 and TRBJ1-5, is DAMVIQNPRYQVTQFGKPVTLSCSQTLNHNVMYWYQQKSSQAPKLLFHYYDKDFNNEADTPDNFQSRRPNTSFCFLDIRSPGLGDTAMYLCATSRSPAQPQHFGDGTRLSIL.

The chain links TRBV11-2 to TRBJ2-1, with 8 bases identical to TRBD2. Germline assignment: CDR1 SGHAT and CDR2 FQNNGV. V lost 4 bases, J lost 10 bases, and 9 bases stayed unmatched. The length of the CDR3 is 14 residues. The CDR3: CASSSRGGDVEQFF. The CDR3 DNA reads TGTGCCAGCAGCTCCCGGGGGGGGGATGTGGAGCAGTTCTTC. Supplemented by reference TRBV11-2 and TRBJ2-1, the full variable domain reads EAGVAQSPRYKIIEKRQSVAFWCNPISGHATLYWYQQILGQGPKLLIQFQNNGVVDDSQLPKDRFSAERLKGVDSTLKIQPAKLEDSAVYLCASSSRGGDVEQFFGPGTRLTVL.

A few counts support this clonotype. The chain carries TRBV12-3 or TRBV12-4 and TRBJ1-2, with D perhaps TRBD1 (5 bases). V shed 6 bases and J shed 8 bases, with 19 bases lying between them. This CDR3 spans 14 amino acids. The CDR3 bases are TGTGCCAGCAGCCAATTGGAGGCCGGGGCGGGCTACACCTTC. Protein product: CASSQLEAGAGYTF.

Ten or more counts support this clonotype. This chain connects TRBV20-1 to TRBJ2-7, with D unresolved. The CDR3 consists of 12 residues. V lost 3 bases, J lost 0 bases, and 6 bases lay in between. From germline, CDR1 is DFQATT and CDR2 SNEGSKA (reference sequence). The CDR3, as DNA: TGCAGTGCTAGGGACCCCTCCTACGAGCAGTACTTC. Translation gives CSARDPSYEQYF.

This clonotype has more than one count but fewer than ten. The V and J genes are TRBV4-3 and TRBJ2-2, with TRBD2 matching 9 bases. In germline, CDR1 is LGHNA, CDR2 YSLEER. J was trimmed by 1 base and V by 4 bases; bases with no gene match: 4. This CDR3 spans 16 amino acids. CDR3 bases: TGCGCCAGCAGCCGGGGACTAGCTTTGAACACCGGGGAGCTGTTTTTT. This codes for CASSRGLALNTGELFF.

This clonotype was recorded many times. V usage is TRBV5-1 and J usage is TRBJ2-5, with D perhaps matching TRBD2 (5 bases). Germline V gives CDR1 SGHRS, CDR2 YFSETQ. The length of the CDR3 is 13 residues. V lost 4 bases and J 3 bases, leaving 10 bases between the germline ends. This chain's CDR3 is CASSLLGEETQYF. CDR3 in DNA: TGCGCCAGCAGCCTACTAGGAGAAGAGACCCAGTACTTC.

This clonotype has only a few counts. The gene calls are TRBV5-6 and TRBJ2-2; 12 nucleotides agree with TRBD2. Per germline, CDR1 SGHDT and CDR2 YYEEEE. This CDR3 region has 18 residues. Trimming removed 0 bases from V and 1 base from J; junction bases left unmatched: 4. In nucleotides, the CDR3 is TGTGCCAGCAGCTTGGTGCGACTAGCGGGGGAGAACACCGGGGAGCTGTTTTTT. Translation gives CASSLVRLAGENTGELFF.

This clonotype was recorded a few times. The chain uses TRBV7-2 and TRBJ2-5; tentative D call: TRBD2 (5 bases). The germline CDR1 and CDR2 sequences are SGHTA and FQGNSA. Trimming left V 5 bases short and J 7 bases short, with 14 bases between. The length of the CDR3 is 13 residues. The CDR3 nucleotides are TGTGCCAGCAGCGCGGACTTGGCAGGGACCCAGTACTTC. Translated, it gives CASSADLAGTQYF.

This clonotype occurred many times. J is TRBJ2-7 and V is TRBV27, with D unclear. The CDR3 covers 11 residues. V lost 1 base and J lost 6, with 4 bases in between. CDR1 is MNHEY and CDR2 is SMNVEV in the germline V gene (reference sequence). The CDR3 here is CASSLLGEQYF. The CDR3, as DNA: TGTGCCAGCAGTTTATTGGGCGAGCAGTACTTC.

This clonotype was found many times. The genes are TRBV3-1 and TRBJ2-5; 7 nucleotides line up with TRBD2. The CDR3 extends over 16 amino acids. Trimming cost V 1 base and J 3 bases; bases outside gene matches: 8. Germline lookup yields CDR1 LGHDT and CDR2 YNNKEL (reference sequence). CDR3: CASSQGILAAEETQYF. CDR3 sequence (DNA): TGTGCCAGCAGCCAAGGGATCCTAGCGGCCGAAGAGACCCAGTACTTC.

The chain carries TRBV7-6 and TRBJ2-7; 9 bases match TRBD2. The germline V gene encodes CDR1 SGHVS and CDR2 FNYEAQ. V was pared by 0 bases and J by 6 bases, with 0 bases of the junction left unmatched. The CDR3 is 13 amino acids. The CDR3: CASSLAAGGEQYF. In DNA, the CDR3 is TGTGCCAGCAGCTTAGCAGCGGGGGGCGAGCAGTACTTC.

This chain links TRBV7-2 with TRBJ2-7, with 8 bases that match TRBD1. Germline CDR1 is SGHTA and CDR2 is FQGNSA. The CDR3 has 15 residues. V was pared by 2 bases and J by 6 bases, with 9 bases of the junction left unmatched. CDR3 protein: CASSLLGAGGGEQYF. CDR3 DNA sequence: TGTGCCAGCAGCTTATTAGGGGCAGGGGGCGGCGAGCAGTACTTC.

This chain uses TRBV4-3 with TRBJ2-3; D is unclear. Per germline, CDR1 LGHNA and CDR2 YSLEER. The CDR3 extends over 16 amino acids. Between the trimmed V and J ends, which lost 0 bases and 1 base, there was a span of 11 bases. The CDR3 nucleotides are TGCGCCAGCAGCCAAGACCAAGCGCTTGGCACAGATACGCAGTATTTT. Translated, it gives CASSQDQALGTDTQYF.

This chain joins TRBV5-1 and TRBJ2-7, with 7 bases matching TRBD1. Germline-derived CDR1 and CDR2 are SGHRS and YFSETQ. The CDR3 is 17 residues long. V trimming: 5 bases; J trimming: 4 bases; junction bases outside the gene matches: 18. As DNA, the CDR3 is TGCGCCAGCAGACAAAATTCAGGGACAGTCTCCTCATACGAGCAGTACTTC. It encodes CASRQNSGTVSSYEQYF.

This clonotype showed up just a few times. The rearrangement links TRBV19 to TRBJ1-5, with a tentative D call TRBD1 (5 bases). This CDR3 is 17 amino acids long. In germline, CDR1 is LNHDA, CDR2 SQIVND (reference sequence). V gave up 3 bases and J gave up 2 bases, with 17 bases separating them. CDR3: CASSISDGGWGNQPQHF. The CDR3 bases are TGTGCCAGTAGTATTTCTGATGGGGGTTGGGGCAATCAGCCCCAGCATTTT.

At least ten counts were recorded for this clonotype. The CDR3: CASSLGQVTYEQYF. In nucleotides, the CDR3 is TGTGCCAGCAGCTTGGGACAGGTCACCTACGAGCAGTACTTC. The chain carries TRBV7-2 and TRBJ2-7; 8 bases are a match to TRBD1. Losses at the gene ends were 3 bases for V and 2 bases for J; bases not matched to a gene: 3. This CDR3 spans 14 amino acids. Germline CDR1 reads SGHTA; CDR2 reads FQGNSA.